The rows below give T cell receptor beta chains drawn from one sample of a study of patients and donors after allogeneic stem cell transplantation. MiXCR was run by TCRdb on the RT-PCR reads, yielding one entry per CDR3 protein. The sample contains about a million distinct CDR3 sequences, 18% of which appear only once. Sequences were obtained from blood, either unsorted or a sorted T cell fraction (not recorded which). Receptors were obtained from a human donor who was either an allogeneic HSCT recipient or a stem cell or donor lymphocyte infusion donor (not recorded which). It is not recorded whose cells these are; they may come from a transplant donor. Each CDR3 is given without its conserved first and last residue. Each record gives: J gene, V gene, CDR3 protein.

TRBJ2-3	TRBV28	ASSPATLGTDTQY
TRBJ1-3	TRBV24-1	ATSESSGNTIY
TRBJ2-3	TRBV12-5	ASGQLSGDTQY
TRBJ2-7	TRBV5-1	ASSGDRGHEQY
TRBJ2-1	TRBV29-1	SVEVPTSTSGEF
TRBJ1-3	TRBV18	ASSPRRDNSGNTIY
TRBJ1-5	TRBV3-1	ASSLSTRNQPQH
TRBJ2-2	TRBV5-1	ASSSKLDTGELF
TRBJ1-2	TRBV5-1	ASSLDAHYGYT
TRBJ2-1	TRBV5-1	ASSLARGRNEQF
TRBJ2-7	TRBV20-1	SAQADSYEQY
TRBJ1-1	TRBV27	ASRFEGRGNTEAF
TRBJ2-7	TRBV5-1	ASSPGTSGLYEQY
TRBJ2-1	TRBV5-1	ASSLGEGRNEQF
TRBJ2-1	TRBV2	ASRPQGPRAYNEQF
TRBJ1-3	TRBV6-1	ASRISGSGNTIY
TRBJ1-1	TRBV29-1	SVDPTGMRAF
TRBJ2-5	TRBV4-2	ASSQESDSSVGETQY
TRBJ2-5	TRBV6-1	ASNPTGGRETQY
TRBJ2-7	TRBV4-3	ASSQDSAGVYEQY
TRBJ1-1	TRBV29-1	SPGQGNTEAF
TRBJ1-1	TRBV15	ATSRVGGTEAF
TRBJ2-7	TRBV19	ASSTVEGEWEQY
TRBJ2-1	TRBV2	ASSVVYNEQF
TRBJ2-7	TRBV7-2	ASSLRSGESYEQY
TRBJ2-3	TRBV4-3	ASSQGLVGADTQY
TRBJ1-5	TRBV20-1	SARSSGNQPQH
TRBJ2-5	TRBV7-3	ASSLTGGRETQY
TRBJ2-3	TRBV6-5	ASSYSRLAPDTQY
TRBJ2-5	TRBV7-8	ASSLVLAGGGETQY
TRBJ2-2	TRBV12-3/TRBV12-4	ASSLNRMNTGELF
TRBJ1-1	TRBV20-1	SAKKQGWSNTEAF
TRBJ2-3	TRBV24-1	ATSEQGLLDLDTQY
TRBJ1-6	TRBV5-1	ASSLAGGIRNSPLH
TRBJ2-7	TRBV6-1	ASRGSTGTGNYEQY
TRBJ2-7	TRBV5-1	ASSLSLAGVREQY
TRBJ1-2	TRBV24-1	ATSDELSGGRWNGYT
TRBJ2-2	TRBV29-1	SVERPNTGELF
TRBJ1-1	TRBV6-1	ASTKQGLGTEAF
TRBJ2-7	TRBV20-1	SAYSTYEQY
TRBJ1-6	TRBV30	AWSATNSPLH
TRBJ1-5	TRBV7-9	ASSNALEIYSNQPQH
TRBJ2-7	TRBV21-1	ARDSGTGTSYEQY
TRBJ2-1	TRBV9	ASSPRGLGDNEQF
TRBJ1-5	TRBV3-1	ASSHRGQVPGQPQH
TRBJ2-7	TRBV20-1	SARVAGTPTYEQY
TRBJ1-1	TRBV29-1	SVGTTDNTEAF
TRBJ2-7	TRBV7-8	ASSTGGEEQY
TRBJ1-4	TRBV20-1	SASFSGFWAEKLF
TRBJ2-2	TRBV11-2	ASSFLDSNTGELF
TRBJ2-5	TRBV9	ASSGRGTSGITGQETQY
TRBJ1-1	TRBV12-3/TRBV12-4	ASTKTGSSTEAF
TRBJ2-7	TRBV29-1	SVDNSPYEQY
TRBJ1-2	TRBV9	ASTPGEGPWGGYT
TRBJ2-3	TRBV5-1	ASSLAAGGSTDTQY
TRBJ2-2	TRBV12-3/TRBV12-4	ASSTRGTGELF
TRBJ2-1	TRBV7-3	ASSYTLANEQF
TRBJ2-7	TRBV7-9	ASSAPQGFSYEQY